This TCR beta chain emerged from a study of spatial heterogeneity in lung cancer. This clonotype has just a few counts. Sequence at one end of the junction differs from germline and may be a read error. MiXCR was run by TCRdb on the 5' RACE reads, yielding one entry per CDR3 protein. Here the sample spans about 75,000 distinct CDR3 sequences, about an eighth being singletons. CDR3 length: 17 amino acids. Germline V gene data show CDR1 as SNHLY and CDR2 as FYNNEI. The time point: sample taken at primary tumor resection. No cells were sorted before sequencing. The whole RNA sequenced was extracted from tumor, nontumor lung or frozen PBMC. The donor population consisted of some 70 patients with untreated, early-stage non-small cell lung cancer.

The sample was PBMCs, taken at surgery. This TCR derives from a male donor with early-stage non-small cell lung cancer. The rearrangement uses TRBV2 and TRBJ2-7; D unclear. In nucleotides, the CDR3 is TGTGCCAGTAGTGAACTAAGAGCCTACTCTACTTCCTACGAGCAGTACTTC. Translation: CASSELRAYSTSYEQYF.